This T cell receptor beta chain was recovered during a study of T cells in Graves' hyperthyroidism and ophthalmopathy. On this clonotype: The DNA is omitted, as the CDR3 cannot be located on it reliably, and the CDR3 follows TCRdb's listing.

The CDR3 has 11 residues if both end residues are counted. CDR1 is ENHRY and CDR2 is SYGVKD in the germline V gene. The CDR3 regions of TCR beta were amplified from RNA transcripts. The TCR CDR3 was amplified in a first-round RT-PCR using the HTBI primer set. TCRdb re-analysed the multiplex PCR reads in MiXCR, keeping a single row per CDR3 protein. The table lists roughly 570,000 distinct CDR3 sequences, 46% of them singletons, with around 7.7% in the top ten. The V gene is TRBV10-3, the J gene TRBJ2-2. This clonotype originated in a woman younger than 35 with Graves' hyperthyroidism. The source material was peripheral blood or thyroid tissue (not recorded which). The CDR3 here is CAISEGGSCFF.